This T cell receptor (beta chain) was identified during a study of Ad26.COV2.S vaccination and SARS-CoV-2 variants. Notes on the study in general: It is possible that the TCR breadth and depth analyses underestimated the total T cell responses.

Notes on this clone: The antigen is not known.

The table came from immunoSEQ multiplex PCR; TCRdb's copy has only in-frame clones and leaves some out. The table includes around 350,000 clones, under 95% detected once. CDR3 length: 16 amino acids. Germline V gene sequence: CDR1 SGHNT, CDR2 YYREEE (reference sequence). J gave up 1 base and V 4 bases, and 7 bases lay outside the gene matches. This clonotype was sampled from a human donor who had recovered from COVID-19. The sequences come from peripheral blood, collected after recovery from COVID-19. The V call is TRBV5-4, the J call TRBJ2-7; 11 bases map to TRBD2. CDR3 sequence: CASSPARTSGSYEQYF. Written as DNA, the CDR3 is TGTGCCAGCAGCCCCGCCCGGACTAGCGGGTCCTACGAGCAGTACTTC.